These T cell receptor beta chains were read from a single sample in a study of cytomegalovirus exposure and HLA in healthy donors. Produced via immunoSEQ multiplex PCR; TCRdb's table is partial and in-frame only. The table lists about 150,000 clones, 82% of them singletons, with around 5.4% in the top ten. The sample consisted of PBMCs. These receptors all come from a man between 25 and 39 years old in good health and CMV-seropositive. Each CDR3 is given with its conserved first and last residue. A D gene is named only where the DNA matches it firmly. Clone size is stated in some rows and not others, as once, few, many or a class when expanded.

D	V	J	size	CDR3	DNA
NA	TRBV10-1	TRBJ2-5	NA	CASNPGRRGRGQETQYF	TGCGCCAGCAATCCGGGGAGGAGGGGCAGGGGGCAAGAGACCCAGTACTTC
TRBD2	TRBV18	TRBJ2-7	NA	CASSSYRTNTSGRMGEQYF	TGTGCCAGCTCCTCCTACCGGACAAACACTAGCGGGAGAATGGGGGAGCAGTACTTC
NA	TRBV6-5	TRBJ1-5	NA	CASSYNSPNQPQHF	TGTGCCAGCAGTTATAACAGTCCCAATCAGCCCCAGCATTTT
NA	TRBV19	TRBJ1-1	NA	CASSIGGREDTEAFF	TGTGCCAGTAGTATAGGGGGCAGGGAGGACACTGAAGCTTTCTTT
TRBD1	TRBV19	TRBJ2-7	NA	CASSKGQGIWSYEQYF	TGTGCCAGTAGTAAAGGACAGGGTATATGGAGCTACGAGCAGTACTTC
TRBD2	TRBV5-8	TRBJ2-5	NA	CASSRGLAGRSPQETQYF	TGTGCCAGCAGCCGGGGACTAGCGGGGCGGTCCCCTCAAGAGACCCAGTACTTC
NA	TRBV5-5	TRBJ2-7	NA	CASSSRSIPEQYF	TGTGCCAGCAGCAGCCGGTCTATTCCCGAGCAGTACTTC
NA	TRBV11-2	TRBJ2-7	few	CASSRQGNYEQYF	TGTGCCAGCAGCCGTCAGGGGAATTACGAGCAGTACTTC
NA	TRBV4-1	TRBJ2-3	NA	CASSQSTGGRRLTDTQYF	TGCGCCAGCAGCCAAAGTACCGGGGGGCGGCGGTTGACAGATACGCAGTATTTT
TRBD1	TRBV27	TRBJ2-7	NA	CASSRMTGGSYEQYF	TGTGCCAGCAGTCGAATGACAGGGGGAAGTTACGAGCAGTACTTC
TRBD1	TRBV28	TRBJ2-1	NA	CASQDRSDNEQFF	TGTGCCAGCCAGGACAGGTCCGACAATGAGCAGTTCTTC
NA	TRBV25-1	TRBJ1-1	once	CASSADLGRVDPLGETFF	TGTGCCAGCAGTGCGGACTTGGGAAGGGTGGATCCCCTAGGAGAAACTTTCTTT
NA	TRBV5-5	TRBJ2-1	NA	CASHWTTSSYNEQFF	TGTGCCAGCCATTGGACAACGAGCTCCTACAATGAGCAGTTCTTC
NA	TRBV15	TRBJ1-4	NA	CATSRGATGLTTNEKLFF	TGTGCCACCAGCAGAGGGGCCACAGGGCTAACAACTAATGAAAAACTGTTTTTT
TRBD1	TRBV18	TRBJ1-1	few	CASSPQGATEAFF	TGTGCCAGCTCACCACAGGGGGCCACTGAAGCTTTCTTT
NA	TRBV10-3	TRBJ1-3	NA	CAISELTGTGNTIYF	TGTGCCATCAGTGAGCTTACAGGGACTGGAAACACCATATATTTT
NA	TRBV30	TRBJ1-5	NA	CAWSVGQRPDQPQHF	TGTGCCTGGAGTGTAGGACAGAGGCCCGATCAGCCCCAGCATTTT
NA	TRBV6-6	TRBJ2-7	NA	CASSYSSGGYEQYF	TGTGCCAGCAGTTACTCGAGTGGGGGGTACGAGCAGTACTTC
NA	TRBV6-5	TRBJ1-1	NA	CASSYSETPAEAFF	TGTGCCAGCAGTTATAGCGAAACCCCAGCGGAAGCTTTCTTT
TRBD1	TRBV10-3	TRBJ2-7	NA	CAISPGQPYEQYF	TGTGCCATCAGCCCGGGACAGCCCTACGAGCAGTACTTC
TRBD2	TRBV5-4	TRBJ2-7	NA	CASSRVLAGAYEQYF	TGTGCCAGCAGCCGCGTACTAGCGGGAGCCTACGAGCAGTACTTC
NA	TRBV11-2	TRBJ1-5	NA	CASSSPQFNSNQPQHF	TGTGCCAGCAGCTCACCCCAGTTTAATAGCAATCAGCCCCAGCATTTT
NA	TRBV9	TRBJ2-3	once	CASSLHSDTQYF	TGTGCCAGCAGCCTCCACTCAGATACGCAGTATTTT
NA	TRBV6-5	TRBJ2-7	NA	CASSYGTFSSYEQYF	TGTGCCAGCAGTTACGGGACATTCTCCTCCTACGAGCAGTACTTC
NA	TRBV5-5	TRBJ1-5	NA	CASSLRGQPQHF	TGTGCCAGCAGCTTGCGGGGTCAGCCCCAGCATTTT